The 9 T cell receptor beta chains presented below share a single source sample, sequenced in a study of human T cells and chemical hapten exposure. The time point here: patch test 2, 6 weeks after DPC sensitization. Documented treatment: therapeutic diphenylcyclopropenone sensitization with weekly scalp DPC. TCRdb itself ran the RACE reads through MiXCR, one entry per CDR3 protein. The sample has about 40,000 distinct CDR3 sequences, 3% to 4% seen once. The starting material was whole blood, obtained in connection with sensitization to the hapten diphenylcyclopropenone (DPC). All receptors come from a man aged 40-55 years with alopecia areata. Some clones in this sample may be carry-over from other donors' samples.

The table lists this clonotype with many counts. J is TRBJ1-6 and V is TRBV12-3 or TRBV12-4; the match to TRBD1 covers 8 bases. V dropped 8 bases and J dropped 7; count of bases not matched to a gene: 7. The CDR3 has 14 residues. The CDR3 coding sequence is TGTGCCAGCCAGCAGGGGGCGACCAATTCACCCCTCCACTTT. Its translation is CASQQGATNSPLHF.

This clonotype has ten or more counts. The rearrangement links TRBV5-5 to TRBJ2-5, with no clear D. CDR1 SGHKS and CDR2 YYEKEE come from the germline V gene (reference sequence). Trimming took off 0 bases at V and 5 bases at J, with 8 bases between the two ends. CDR3 length equals 13 residues. DNA of the CDR3: TGTGCCAGCAGCTTGGACCCCATGGAGACCCAGTACTTC. The encoded protein is CASSLDPMETQYF.

This clonotype was seen ten or more times. The chain recombines TRBV12-3 or TRBV12-4 with TRBJ2-1; the match to TRBD2 covers 11 bases. This CDR3 has 16 residues. With V trimmed by 3 bases and J by 7 bases, 8 bases remained unmatched. The CDR3 nucleotides read TGTGCCAGCAGTTTTGGGTCGGCTAGCGGGAGGAATGAGCAGTTCTTC. Translating it yields CASSFGSASGRNEQFF.

This clonotype was detected ten times or more. The rearrangement links TRBV7-9 to TRBJ1-6, with TRBD1 identical over 8 bases. CDR3 size: 18 residues. Trimming at V came to 1 base and at J to 6 bases, leaving 11 bases not matched to a gene. Germline-derived CDR1 and CDR2 are SEHNR and FQNEAQ (reference sequence). DNA for the CDR3: TGTGCCAGCAGCTTAGATACAGGGGGACAAAAAATTAATTCACCCCTCCACTTT. Amino acids: CASSLDTGGQKINSPLHF.

This clonotype was recorded at least ten times. The chain carries TRBV5-6 and TRBJ2-4, with D possibly TRBD1 on 5 matching bases. CDR3 length: 14 residues. Germline assignment: CDR1 SGHDT and CDR2 YYEEEE. V lost 0 bases to trimming and J lost 6 bases, with 10 bases between them. The CDR3 reads CASSLGAGLNIQYF. For the CDR3, the DNA is TGTGCCAGCAGCTTGGGCGCAGGGTTAAACATTCAGTACTTC. The full variable domain, in which reference TRBV5-6 and TRBJ2-4 provide the parts outside the CDR3, is DAGVTQSPTHLIKTRGQQVTLRCSPKSGHDTVSWYQQALGQGPQFIFQYYEEEERQRGNFPDRFSGHQFPNYSSELNVNALLLGDSALYLCASSLGAGLNIQYFGAGTRLSVL.

The rearrangement uses TRBV7-6 and TRBJ2-1; D is unresolved. The CDR3 spans 13 residues. Germline loops: CDR1 SGHVS, CDR2 FNYEAQ. Trimming cost V 1 base and J 6 bases, with 7 bases left between them. In DNA, the CDR3 is TGTGCCAGCAGCTTAGGTCCCGCCAATGAGCAGTTCTTC. Protein: CASSLGPANEQFF.

This clonotype was observed at least ten times. The V gene is TRBV12-3 or TRBV12-4, the J gene TRBJ2-2; D is possibly TRBD1 or TRBD2 (5 bases each). Trimming took off 3 bases at V and 6 bases at J, with 11 bases between the two ends. The CDR3 runs 14 residues. The CDR3 DNA reads as TGTGCCAGCAGTTTCCTGGTGGGGGCCGGGGAGCTGTTTTTT. Residues: CASSFLVGAGELFF.

There are many counts of this clonotype. V usage is TRBV25-1 and J usage is TRBJ2-1; D perhaps matches TRBD1 (5 bases). Germline CDR1 MGHDK, CDR2 SYGVNS. V lost 4 bases to trimming and J lost 4 bases, with 11 bases between them. The CDR3 has 14 amino acids. For the CDR3, the DNA is TGTGCCAGCAGTGGTGACAGTCTGTACAATGAGCAGTTCTTC. This gives the protein CASSGDSLYNEQFF.

This clonotype was recorded at least ten times. The chain is built from TRBV6-1 and TRBJ2-2, with D uncertain. Germline loops: CDR1 MNHNS, CDR2 SASEGT. V was cut by 2 bases and J by 8 bases, with 9 bases left in between. The CDR3 has 13 amino acids. CDR3: CASSETVDGELFF. The CDR3 DNA is TGTGCCAGCAGTGAAACGGTGGATGGGGAGCTGTTTTTT.